This T cell receptor (beta chain) was observed in a study of T cells in Graves' hyperthyroidism and ophthalmopathy. Background on the study: The blood sample was taken at first diagnosis, before treatment began.

Exclusion of patients followed from uncontrolled infection, other autoimmune disease, pregnancy or lactation. Broader study findings: Model output signaled ophthalmopathy a median roughly 6.1 months ahead of onset. Most expanded thyroid clonotypes above 0.001 also appeared in blood.

A few counts support this clonotype. Its antigen is undetermined. Germline V gene sequence: CDR1 SNHLY, CDR2 FYNNEI. The CDR3 sequence is 12 residues long. Trimming removed 6 bases from V and 10 bases from J, with 15 bases in between. TCR beta CDR3 region amplification was performed from RNA transcripts. The HTBI set primed first-round TCR CDR3 RT-PCR. TCRdb itself ran the multiplex PCR reads through MiXCR, one entry per CDR3 protein. The sample shows under 550,000 distinct CDR3 sequences, approximately 20% of them seen only once. This chain joins TRBV2 and TRBJ1-1; D unclear. The sample taken for sequencing was blood. This clonotype was sampled from a man aged 40-50 years with Graves' ophthalmopathy. This CDR3 is CASREILRSAFF. The CDR3 bases are TGTGCCAGCAGGGAAATACTGAGGTCAGCTTTCTTT.